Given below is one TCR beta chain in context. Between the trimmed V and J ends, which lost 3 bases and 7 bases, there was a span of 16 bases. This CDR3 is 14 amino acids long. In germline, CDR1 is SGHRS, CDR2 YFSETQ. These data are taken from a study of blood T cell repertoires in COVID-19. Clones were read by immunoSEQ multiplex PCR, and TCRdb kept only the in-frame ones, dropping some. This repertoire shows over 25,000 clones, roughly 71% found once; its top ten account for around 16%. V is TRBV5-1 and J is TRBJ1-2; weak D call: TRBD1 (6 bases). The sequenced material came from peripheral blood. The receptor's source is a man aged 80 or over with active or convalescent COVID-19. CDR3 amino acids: CASSSMDSMRGYTF. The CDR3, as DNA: TGCGCCAGCAGCTCGATGGACAGCATGCGTGGCTACACCTTC.